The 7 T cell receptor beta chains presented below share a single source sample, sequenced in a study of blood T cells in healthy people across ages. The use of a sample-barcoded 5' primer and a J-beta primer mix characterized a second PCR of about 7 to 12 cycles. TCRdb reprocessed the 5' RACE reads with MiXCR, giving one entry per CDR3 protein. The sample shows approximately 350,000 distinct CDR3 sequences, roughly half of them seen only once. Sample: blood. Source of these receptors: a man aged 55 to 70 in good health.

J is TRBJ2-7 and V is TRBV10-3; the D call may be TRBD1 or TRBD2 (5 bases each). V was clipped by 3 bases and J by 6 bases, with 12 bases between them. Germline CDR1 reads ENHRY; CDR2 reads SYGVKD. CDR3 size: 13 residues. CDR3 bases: TGTGCCATCAGTGAATGGCAGGGAGCCGAGCAGTACTTC. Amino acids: CAISEWQGAEQYF.

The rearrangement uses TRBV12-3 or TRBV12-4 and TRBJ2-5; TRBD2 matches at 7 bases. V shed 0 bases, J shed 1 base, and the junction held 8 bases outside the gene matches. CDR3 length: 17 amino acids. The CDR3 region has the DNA TGTGCCAGCAGTTTAGCGGGCGGGAGCCCCCTCCAAGAGACCCAGTACTTC. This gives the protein CASSLAGGSPLQETQYF.

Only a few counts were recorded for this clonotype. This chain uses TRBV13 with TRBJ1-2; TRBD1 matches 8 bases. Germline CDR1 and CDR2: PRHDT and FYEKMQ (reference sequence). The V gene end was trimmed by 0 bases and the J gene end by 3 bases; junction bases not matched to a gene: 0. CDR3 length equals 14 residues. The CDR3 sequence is CASSLGQGDYGYTF. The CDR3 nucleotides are TGTGCCAGCAGCTTAGGACAGGGGGACTATGGCTACACCTTC.

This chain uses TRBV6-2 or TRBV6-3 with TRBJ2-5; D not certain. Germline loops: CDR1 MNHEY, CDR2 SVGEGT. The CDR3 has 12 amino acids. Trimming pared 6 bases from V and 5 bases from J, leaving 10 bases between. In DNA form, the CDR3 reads TGTGCCAGCAGCCTCCTAAGGGAGACCCAGTACTTC. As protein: CASSLLRETQYF.

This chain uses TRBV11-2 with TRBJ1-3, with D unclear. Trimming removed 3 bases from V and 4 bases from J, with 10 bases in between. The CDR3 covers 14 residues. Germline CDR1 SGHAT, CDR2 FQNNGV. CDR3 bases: TGTGCCAGCAGCTTTAATTTGGCGGGAAACACCATATATTTT. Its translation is CASSFNLAGNTIYF.

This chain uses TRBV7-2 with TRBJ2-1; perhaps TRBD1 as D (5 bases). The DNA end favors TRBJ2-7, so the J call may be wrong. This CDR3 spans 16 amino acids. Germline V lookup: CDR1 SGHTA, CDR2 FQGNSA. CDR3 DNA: TGTGCCAGCAGCTACGCAGGACATGGCTCCTACAATGAGCAGTACTTC. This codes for CASSYAGHGSYNEQYF.

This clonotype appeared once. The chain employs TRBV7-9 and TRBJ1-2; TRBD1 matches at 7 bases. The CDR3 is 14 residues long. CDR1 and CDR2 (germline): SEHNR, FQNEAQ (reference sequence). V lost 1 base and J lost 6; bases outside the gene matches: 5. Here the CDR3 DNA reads TGTGCCAGCAGCTTAGAGATAGGGGGCGATGGCTACACCTTC. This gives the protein CASSLEIGGDGYTF.